A single T cell receptor beta chain is shown here with its context. This entry comes from a study of blood T cell repertoires in COVID-19. Looking at the study overall: PBMCs, B-cell-depleted T cells, or T cells were the source of the cDNA or gDNA that made up the material.

In the original workflow: Amplified reference gene primers provided the basis for estimating nucleated cell counts. Using immunoSEQ multiplex PCR, the repertoire was profiled, and TCRdb retains in-frame clones only, with some absent. The V and J calls and the clone size are those of that table, but D and trimming were determined from the DNA. This sample has approximately 300,000 clones, with 86% found just once. This CDR3 is built from 14 residues. The germline V gene encodes CDR1 SQVTM and CDR2 ANQGSEA. Germline trimming cut 6 bases from V and 8 bases from J; bases unmatched to any gene: 11. This clonotype was sampled from a woman aged 50 to 60 with acute or convalescent COVID-19. The V and J genes are TRBV29-1 and TRBJ2-1; 9 bases agree with TRBD2. Source material: peripheral blood. CDR3 nucleotides: TGCAGCGTCGAAACCCTAGCGGGACCCCATGAGCAGTTCTTC. This encodes CSVETLAGPHEQFF.